Each of the 8 T cell receptor beta chains below was sequenced from the same sample in a study of cytomegalovirus exposure and HLA in healthy donors. It was with 60 Vbeta and 13 Jbeta primers that the PCR ran. Using immunoSEQ multiplex PCR, the repertoire was profiled, and TCRdb retains in-frame clones only, with some absent. The profile covers roughly 190,000 clones, with 70% to 75% appearing a single time and over 4% taken by the ten largest. The material sequenced was PBMCs. These TCRs come from a man aged 25-40 years in good health and CMV-seropositive.

The chain combines TRBV27 with TRBJ2-7, with 11 nucleotides matching TRBD1. The V and J ends lost 2 bases and 4 bases, in that order; junction bases with no gene match: 4. Germline V gene data show CDR1 as MNHEY and CDR2 as SMNVEV (reference sequence). This CDR3 spans 15 amino acids. CDR3: CASSLKGQGGYEQYF. For the CDR3, the DNA is TGTGCCAGCAGTTTAAAGGGACAGGGGGGGTACGAGCAGTACTTC.

The chain combines TRBV5-6 with TRBJ2-1, with TRBD1 matching 8 bases. Germline V gene lookup returns CDR1 SGHDT and CDR2 YYEEEE. This CDR3 comprises 16 residues. The trim removed 6 bases at V and 4 bases at J, leaving 12 bases unmatched. The CDR3 loop reads CASILSGTGLYNEQFF. In DNA, the CDR3 is TGTGCCAGCATCTTATCCGGGACAGGCCTTTACAATGAGCAGTTCTTC.

The CDR3, as DNA: TGTGCCAGCAGCGTCGGACAGCGGATTAACACAGATACGCAGTATTTT. Protein sequence: CASSVGQRINTDTQYF. This chain connects TRBV9 to TRBJ2-3; a possible D gene is TRBD1 (6 bases). Germline loops: CDR1 SGDLS, CDR2 YYNGEE. Trimming removed 2 bases at V and 2 bases at J, with 15 bases between. This CDR3 is 16 amino acids long.

The CDR3 DNA sequence: TGTGCCAGCAGCCACGGGACTAGCGGGGGAGGTGGTACAAAGACCCAGTACTTC. Protein sequence: CASSHGTSGGGGTKTQYF. This chain connects TRBV11-2 to TRBJ2-5; TRBD2 agrees at 14 bases. Unmatched junction bases numbered 14, after V lost 5 bases and J lost 6 bases. This CDR3 is built from 18 residues. CDR1 is SGHAT, CDR2 FQNNGV, per germline.

The chain couples TRBV2 to TRBJ2-5, with 11 bases fitting TRBD2. CDR1 and CDR2 from the germline V gene are SNHLY and FYNNEI. J lost 5 bases, V lost 4 bases, and 6 bases had no gene match. The CDR3 is 15 amino acids. The CDR3 DNA is TGTGCCAGCAGTGTCTTAGCGGGGGGGCTGGAGACCCAGTACTTC. Its translation is CASSVLAGGLETQYF.

The chain has TRBV18 and TRBJ2-4, with D perhaps TRBD2 (6 bases). Germline V gives CDR1 KGHSH, CDR2 LQKENI. This CDR3 region has 13 residues. V was cut by 9 bases and J by 4 bases, with 13 bases left in between. DNA for the CDR3: TGTGCCAGTCCCAACCGGGAGAAAAACATTCAGTACTTC. This translates into CASPNREKNIQYF.

The chain combines TRBV27 with TRBJ2-7, with TRBD2 identical over 7 bases. There are 15 residues in the CDR3. Germline V gene sequence: CDR1 MNHEY, CDR2 SMNVEV (reference sequence). The junction had 14 bases not matched to a gene; V was cut back by 5 bases and J by 7 bases. The CDR3 loop reads CASSLSGPLIGEQYF. The CDR3 DNA follows: TGTGCCAGCAGTCTTAGCGGGCCCCTAATCGGGGAGCAGTACTTC.

The V call is TRBV25-1, the J call TRBJ2-4; TRBD1 matches at 8 bases. Germline V gene sequence: CDR1 MGHDK, CDR2 SYGVNS. The CDR3 totals 17 residues. With V trimmed by 4 bases and J by 2 bases, 10 bases remained unmatched. The CDR3 coding sequence is TGTGCCAGCAGTGGGACAGGGACGGTCGGAACCAAAAACATTCAGTACTTC. It translates to CASSGTGTVGTKNIQYF.